Sequencing of this TCR beta chain was carried out in a study of response to subunit inactivated influenza vaccine. Broader study findings: Only a handful of new T cells, the authors suggested, are recruited with each seasonal influenza vaccination.

This clonotype has just a few counts. Its target is unknown. MiXCR, applied by TCRdb to the RT-PCR reads, yields one record per CDR3 protein. The table has a few hundred thousand distinct CDR3 sequences, about 10% seen once. The sample here was PBMCs from blood, taken roughly 6 weeks after vaccination. This sequence originates from a man between 50 and 59 years old who received an inactivated influenza vaccine.

CDR3 sequence: CASTPSGTGSYNEQFF. Here the CDR3 DNA reads TGTGCCAGCACCCCAAGTGGGACAGGGTCCTACAATGAGCAGTTCTTC. The chain recombines TRBV14 with TRBJ2-1, with 9 bases lining up with TRBD1. V trimming: 7 bases; J trimming: 1 base; junction bases outside the gene matches: 8. The germline V gene encodes CDR1 SGHDN and CDR2 FVKESK. The CDR3 has 16 residues.